These 2 T cell receptor beta chains were sequenced from one sample in a study of blood T cell repertoires in COVID-19. Data came from immunoSEQ multiplex PCR; TCRdb stores just in-frame clones and leaves some out. The repertoire holds 250,000 to 350,000 clones, with 90% as singletons. What was sequenced was PBMCs or T cells enriched from blood (not recorded which). The receptors come from a woman aged 18-29 years with acute COVID-19.

The chain combines TRBV10-2 with TRBJ2-7, with 7 bases matching TRBD1. Trimming took 10 bases from V and 7 from J; bases not matched to a gene: 22. The CDR3 is made up of 16 amino acids. Germline CDR1 reads WSHSY; CDR2 reads SAAADI. This chain's CDR3 is CATNDYRDSVLQEQYF. The CDR3 bases are TGCGCCACCAACGATTACCGGGACAGTGTCCTTCAGGAGCAGTACTTC.

The chain joins TRBV27 to TRBJ1-1; 8 bases agree with TRBD1. In germline, CDR1 is MNHEY, CDR2 SMNVEV (reference sequence). The J segment lost 1 base and the V segment lost 5 bases, leaving 6 bases of the junction unmatched. There are 15 residues in the CDR3. This CDR3 reads CASSPLGTGNTEAFF. CDR3 DNA sequence: TGTGCCAGCAGTCCCCTTGGGACAGGGAACACTGAAGCTTTCTTT.